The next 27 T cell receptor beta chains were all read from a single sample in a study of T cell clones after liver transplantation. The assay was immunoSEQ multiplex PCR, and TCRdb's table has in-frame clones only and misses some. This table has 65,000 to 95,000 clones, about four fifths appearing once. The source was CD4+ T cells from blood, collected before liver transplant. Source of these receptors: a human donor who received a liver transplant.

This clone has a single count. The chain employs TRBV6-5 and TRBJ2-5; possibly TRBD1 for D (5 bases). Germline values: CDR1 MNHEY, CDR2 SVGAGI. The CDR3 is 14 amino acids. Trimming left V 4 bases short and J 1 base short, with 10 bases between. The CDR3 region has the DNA TGTGCCAGCAGTTCATTAGGGGCCCAAGAGACCCAGTACTTC. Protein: CASSSLGAQETQYF.

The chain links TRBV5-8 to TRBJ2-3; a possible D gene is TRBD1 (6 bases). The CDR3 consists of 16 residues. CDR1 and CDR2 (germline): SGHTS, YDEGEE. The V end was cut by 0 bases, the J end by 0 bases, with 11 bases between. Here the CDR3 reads CASSLAGTRSTDTQYF. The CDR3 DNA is TGTGCCAGCAGCTTGGCCGGGACACGAAGCACAGATACGCAGTATTTT.

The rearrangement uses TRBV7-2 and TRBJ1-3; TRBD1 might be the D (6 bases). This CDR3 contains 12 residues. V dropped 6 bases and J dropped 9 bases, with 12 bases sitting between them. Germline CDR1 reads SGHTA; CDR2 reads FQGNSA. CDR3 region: CASRIQGPTIYF. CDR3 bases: TGTGCCAGCAGGATACAGGGACCCACCATATATTTT.

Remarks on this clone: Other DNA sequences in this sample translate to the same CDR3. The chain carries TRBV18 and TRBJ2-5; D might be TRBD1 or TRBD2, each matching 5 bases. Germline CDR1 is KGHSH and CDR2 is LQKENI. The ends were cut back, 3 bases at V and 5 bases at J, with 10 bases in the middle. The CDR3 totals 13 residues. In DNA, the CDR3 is TGTGCCAGCTCACCGGGGGTCAGGGAGACCCAGTACTTC. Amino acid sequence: CASSPGVRETQYF.

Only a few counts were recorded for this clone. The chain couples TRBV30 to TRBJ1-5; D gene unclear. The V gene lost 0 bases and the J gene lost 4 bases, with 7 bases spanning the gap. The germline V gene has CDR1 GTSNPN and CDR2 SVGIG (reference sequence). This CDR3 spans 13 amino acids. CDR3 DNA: TGTGCCTGGAGTGTACACGGGAATCAGCCCCAGCATTTT. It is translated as CAWSVHGNQPQHF.

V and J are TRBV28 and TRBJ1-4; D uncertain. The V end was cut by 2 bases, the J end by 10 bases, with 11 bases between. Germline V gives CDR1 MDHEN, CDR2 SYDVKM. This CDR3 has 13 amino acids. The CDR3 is CASSLLQAGKLFF. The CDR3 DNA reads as TGTGCCAGCAGTTTACTGCAGGCGGGAAAACTGTTTTTT. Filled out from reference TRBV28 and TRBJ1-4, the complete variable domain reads DVKVTQSSRYLVKRTGEKVFLECVQDMDHENMFWYRQDPGLGLRLIYFSYDVKMKEKGDIPEGYSVSREKKERFSLILESASTNQTSMYLCASSLLQAGKLFFGSGTQLSVL.

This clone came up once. CDR3 in amino acids: CASSQDLRGRLAGSGELFF. The DNA of the CDR3 is TGCGCCAGCAGCCAAGATCTCAGGGGGAGACTAGCGGGATCCGGGGAGCTGTTTTTT. The V call is TRBV4-3, the J call TRBJ2-2; the match to TRBD2 covers 11 bases. In germline, CDR1 is LGHNA, CDR2 YSLEER. The CDR3 has 19 residues. V lost 0 bases to trimming and J lost 6 bases; unmatched junction nucleotides: 12.

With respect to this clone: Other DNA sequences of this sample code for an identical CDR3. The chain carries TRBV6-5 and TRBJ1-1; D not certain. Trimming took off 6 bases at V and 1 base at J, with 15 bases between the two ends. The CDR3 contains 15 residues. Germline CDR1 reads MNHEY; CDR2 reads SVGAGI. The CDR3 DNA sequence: TGTGCCAGCAGCTCGGTAGAAGGGAGGAACACTGAAGCTTTCTTT. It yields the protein CASSSVEGRNTEAFF.

The CDR3 DNA is TGTGCCAGCTCACCAAATCAGGGGGTTCTGGAGACCCAGTACTTC. Its translation: CASSPNQGVLETQYF. This rearrangement joins TRBV18 to TRBJ2-5; TRBD1 matches at 7 bases. The CDR3 contains 15 residues. V trimming: 2 bases; J trimming: 5 bases; junction bases outside the gene matches: 8. Per germline, CDR1 KGHSH and CDR2 LQKENI.

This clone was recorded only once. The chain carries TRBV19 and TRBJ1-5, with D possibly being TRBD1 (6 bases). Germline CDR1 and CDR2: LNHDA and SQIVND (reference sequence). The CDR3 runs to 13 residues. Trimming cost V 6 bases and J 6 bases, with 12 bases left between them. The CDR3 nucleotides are TGTGCCAGTAGCTTACAGGGAGGTCAGCCCCAGCATTTT. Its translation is CASSLQGGQPQHF.

The CDR3 protein is CASSPRQGQETQYF. CDR3 bases: TGTGCCAGCAGCCCTAGACAGGGGCAAGAGACCCAGTACTTC. The chain uses TRBV28 and TRBJ2-5; 8 bases are a match to TRBD1. The CDR3 totals 14 residues. CDR1 is MDHEN and CDR2 is SYDVKM in the germline V gene. After removal of 6 bases from V and 2 bases from J, the junction contained 5 bases not matched to a gene.

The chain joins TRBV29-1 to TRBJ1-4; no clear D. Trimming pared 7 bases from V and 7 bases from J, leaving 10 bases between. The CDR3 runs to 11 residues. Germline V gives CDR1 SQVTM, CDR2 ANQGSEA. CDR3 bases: TGCAGCGCTCCGGACGGTGAAAAACTGTTTTTT. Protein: CSAPDGEKLFF.

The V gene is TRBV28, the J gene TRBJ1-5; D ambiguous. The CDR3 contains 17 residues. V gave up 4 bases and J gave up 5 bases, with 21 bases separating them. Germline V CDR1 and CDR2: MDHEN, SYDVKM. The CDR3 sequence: CASSSRIGPRWDQPQHF. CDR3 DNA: TGTGCCAGCAGTTCAAGAATAGGACCCCGATGGGATCAGCCCCAGCATTTT.

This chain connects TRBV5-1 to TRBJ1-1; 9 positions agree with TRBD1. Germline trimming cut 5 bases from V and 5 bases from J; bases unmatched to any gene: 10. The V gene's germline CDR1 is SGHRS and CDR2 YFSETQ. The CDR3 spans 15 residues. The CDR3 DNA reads TGCGCCAGCAGTCAACAGGGGGCTAGGGAGACTGAAGCTTTCTTT. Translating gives CASSQQGARETEAFF. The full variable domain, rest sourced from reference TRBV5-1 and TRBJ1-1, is KAGVTQTPRYLIKTRGQQVTLSCSPISGHRSVSWYQQTPGQGLQFLFEYFSETQRNKGNFPGRFSGRQFSNSRSEMNVSTLELGDSALYLCASSQQGARETEAFFGQGTRLTVV.

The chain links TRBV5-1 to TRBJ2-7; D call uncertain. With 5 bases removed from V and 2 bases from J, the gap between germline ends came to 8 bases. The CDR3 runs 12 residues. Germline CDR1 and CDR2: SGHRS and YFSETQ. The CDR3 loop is CASSTNAYEQYF. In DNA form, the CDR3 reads TGCGCCAGCAGTACGAATGCCTACGAGCAGTACTTC.

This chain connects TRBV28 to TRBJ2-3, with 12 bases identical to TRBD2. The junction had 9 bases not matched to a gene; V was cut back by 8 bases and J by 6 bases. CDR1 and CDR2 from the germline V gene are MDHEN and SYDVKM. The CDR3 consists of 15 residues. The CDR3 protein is CASRGPGLAGDTQYF. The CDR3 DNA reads TGTGCCAGCCGCGGACCCGGACTAGCGGGGGATACGCAGTATTTT.

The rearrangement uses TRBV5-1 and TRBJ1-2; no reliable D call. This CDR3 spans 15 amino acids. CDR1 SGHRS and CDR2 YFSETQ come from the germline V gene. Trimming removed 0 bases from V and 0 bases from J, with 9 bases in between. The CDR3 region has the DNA TGCGCCAGCAGCTTGGGATGGAAAGCTAACTATGGCTACACCTTC. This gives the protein CASSLGWKANYGYTF.

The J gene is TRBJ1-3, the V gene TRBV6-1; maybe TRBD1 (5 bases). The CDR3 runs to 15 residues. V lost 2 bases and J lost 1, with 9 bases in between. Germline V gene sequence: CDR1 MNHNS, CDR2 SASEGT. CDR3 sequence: CASSEIWGSGNTIYF. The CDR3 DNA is TGTGCCAGCAGTGAAATTTGGGGGTCTGGAAACACCATATATTTT.

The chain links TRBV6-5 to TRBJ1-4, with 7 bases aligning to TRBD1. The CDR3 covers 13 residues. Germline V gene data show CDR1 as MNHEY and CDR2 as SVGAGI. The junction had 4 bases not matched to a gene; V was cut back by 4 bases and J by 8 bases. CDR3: CASSSTGREKLFF. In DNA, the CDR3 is TGTGCCAGCAGTTCGACAGGGCGCGAAAAACTGTTTTTT.

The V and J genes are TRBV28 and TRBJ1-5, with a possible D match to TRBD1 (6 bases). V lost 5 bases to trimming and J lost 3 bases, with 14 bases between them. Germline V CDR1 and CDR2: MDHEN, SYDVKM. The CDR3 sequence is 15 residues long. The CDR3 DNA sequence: TGTGCCAGCAGTCGCGGGGGGCCCTACAATCAGCCCCAGCATTTT. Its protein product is CASSRGGPYNQPQHF.

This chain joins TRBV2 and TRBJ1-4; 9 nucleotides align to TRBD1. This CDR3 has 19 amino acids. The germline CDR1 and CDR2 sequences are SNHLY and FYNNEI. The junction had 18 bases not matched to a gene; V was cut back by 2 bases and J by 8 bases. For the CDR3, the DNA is TGTGCCAGCAGTGAAAGGGGCGACAGGGGGTTCCAGGTCAACGAAAAACTGTTTTTT. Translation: CASSERGDRGFQVNEKLFF.

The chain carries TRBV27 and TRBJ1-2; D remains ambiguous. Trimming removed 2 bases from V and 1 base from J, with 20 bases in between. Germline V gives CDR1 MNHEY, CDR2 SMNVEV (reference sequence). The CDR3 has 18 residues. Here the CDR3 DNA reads TGTGCCAGCAGTTTAACTCCACCTTTTAAAACAGTTAACTATGGCTACACCTTC. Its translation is CASSLTPPFKTVNYGYTF.

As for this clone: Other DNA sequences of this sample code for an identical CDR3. In DNA, the CDR3 is TGTGCCAGCAGCCCCCGGGTCAACACCGGGGAGCTGTTTTTT. This codes for CASSPRVNTGELFF. This chain joins TRBV9 and TRBJ2-2; D ambiguous. CDR3 length equals 14 residues. Deletions cut 4 bases from V and 2 bases from J, with 9 bases between. Germline CDR1 reads SGDLS; CDR2 reads YYNGEE.

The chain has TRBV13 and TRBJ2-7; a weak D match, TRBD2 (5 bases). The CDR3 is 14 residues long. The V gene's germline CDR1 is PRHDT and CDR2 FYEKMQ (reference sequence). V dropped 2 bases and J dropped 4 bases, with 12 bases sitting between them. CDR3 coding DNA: TGTGCCAGCAGCTTATTGAGGGTCCGGTACGAGCAGTACTTC. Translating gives CASSLLRVRYEQYF.

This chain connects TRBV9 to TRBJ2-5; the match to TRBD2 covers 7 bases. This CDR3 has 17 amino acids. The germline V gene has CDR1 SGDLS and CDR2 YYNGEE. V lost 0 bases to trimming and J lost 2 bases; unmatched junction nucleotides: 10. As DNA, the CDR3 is TGTGCCAGCAGCGTAGGGATGTCCGTAGCGGGTCAAGAGACCCAGTACTTC. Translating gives CASSVGMSVAGQETQYF.

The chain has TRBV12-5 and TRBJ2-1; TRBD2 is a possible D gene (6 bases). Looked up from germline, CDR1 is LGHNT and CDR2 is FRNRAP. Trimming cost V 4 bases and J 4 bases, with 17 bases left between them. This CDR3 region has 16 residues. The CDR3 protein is CASGSFSGNQYNEQFF. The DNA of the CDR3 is TGTGCTAGTGGTTCATTTAGCGGAAATCAATACAATGAGCAGTTCTTC.

CDR3 region: CASSPGSPGNTIYF. Written as DNA, the CDR3 is TGTGCCAGCAGCCCAGGGTCCCCGGGAAACACCATATATTTT. V is TRBV7-9 and J is TRBJ1-3; maybe TRBD1 (5 bases). This CDR3 spans 14 amino acids. The V and J ends lost 5 bases and 4 bases respectively, with 12 bases between them. Germline lookup yields CDR1 SEHNR and CDR2 FQNEAQ (reference sequence).